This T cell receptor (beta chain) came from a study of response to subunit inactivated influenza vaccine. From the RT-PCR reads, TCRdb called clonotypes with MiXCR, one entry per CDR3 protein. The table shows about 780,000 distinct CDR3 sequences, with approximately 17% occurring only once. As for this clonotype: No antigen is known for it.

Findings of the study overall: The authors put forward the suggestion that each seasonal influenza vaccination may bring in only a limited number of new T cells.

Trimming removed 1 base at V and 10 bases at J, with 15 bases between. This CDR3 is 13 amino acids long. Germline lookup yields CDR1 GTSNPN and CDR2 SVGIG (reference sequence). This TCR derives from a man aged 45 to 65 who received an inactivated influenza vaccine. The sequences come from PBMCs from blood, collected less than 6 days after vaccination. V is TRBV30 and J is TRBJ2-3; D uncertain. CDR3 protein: CAWSAPPLLAQYF. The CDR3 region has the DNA TGTGCCTGGAGTGCCCCCCCTCTCCTCGCGCAGTATTTT.